These 13 T cell receptor beta chains came from one sample sequenced in a study of blood T cell repertoires in COVID-19. Profiling relied on immunoSEQ multiplex PCR, and the TCRdb table lists in-frame clones only, not all of them. The sample shows around 250,000 clones, under 90% of them seen only once. The specimen was peripheral blood. These TCRs come from a woman aged 18-29 years with acute or convalescent COVID-19.

This chain uses TRBV28 with TRBJ2-7, with D hard to call. Trimming stripped 3 bases from V and 3 bases from J, with 12 bases between. CDR1 and CDR2 from the germline V gene are MDHEN and SYDVKM. The CDR3 has 14 amino acids. CDR3 coding DNA: TGTGCCAGCAGTTTCGGGTATTCGGGCTACGAGCAGTACTTC. Translation: CASSFGYSGYEQYF.

V is TRBV7-6 and J is TRBJ1-1; D uncertain. The V and J ends lost 0 bases and 7 bases respectively, with 9 bases between them. This CDR3 spans 13 amino acids. CDR1 and CDR2 (germline): SGHVS, FNYEAQ. The CDR3 spells CASSLAPGGEAFF. CDR3 coding DNA: TGTGCCAGCAGCTTAGCGCCCGGAGGTGAAGCTTTCTTT.

This chain uses TRBV28 with TRBJ1-2; 7 positions match TRBD1. The germline V gene has CDR1 MDHEN and CDR2 SYDVKM. CDR3 length: 14 residues. J gave up 4 bases and V 3 bases, and 5 bases lay outside the gene matches. The CDR3 coding sequence is TGTGCCAGCAGTTTCCCGGGACAGCTCTATGGCTACACCTTC. Its translation is CASSFPGQLYGYTF.

The V call is TRBV3-1 (or the pseudogene TRBV3-2), the J call TRBJ2-1, with 10 bases that match TRBD2. J was trimmed by 1 base and V by 8 bases; bases with no gene match: 14. This CDR3 has 18 amino acids. Germline V gene data show CDR1 as LGHDT and CDR2 as YNNKEL (reference sequence). The CDR3 DNA reads as TGTGCCAGCGCGGGGCTAGCGGGAGCGGGGGGGTCCTACAATGAGCAGTTCTTC. It is translated as CASAGLAGAGGSYNEQFF.

The V call is TRBV6-5, the J call TRBJ1-2; TRBD1 might be the D (5 bases). Trimming took 6 bases from V and 4 from J, leaving 18 bases between them. From germline, CDR1 is MNHEY and CDR2 SVGAGI. This CDR3 comprises 15 residues. The CDR3, as DNA: TGTGCCAGCAGCGCCGGGGGGGTTCGGAGCTATGGCTACACCTTC. This codes for CASSAGGVRSYGYTF.

J is TRBJ1-2 and V is TRBV3-1 (or the pseudogene TRBV3-2), with 7 bases that match TRBD1. This CDR3 is built from 15 residues. CDR1 is LGHDT and CDR2 is YNNKEL in the germline V gene (reference sequence). V was clipped by 4 bases and J by 4 bases; unmatched bases: 9. The CDR3 DNA reads as TGTGCCAGCAGCCCAGGGGGTCCGAAGTTCTATGGCTACACCTTC. It encodes CASSPGGPKFYGYTF.

The chain links TRBV30 to TRBJ2-1; TRBD2 is a possible D gene (6 bases). From germline, CDR1 is GTSNPN and CDR2 SVGIG (reference sequence). This CDR3 comprises 16 residues. Trimming cost V 7 bases and J 0 bases, with 19 bases left between them. This CDR3 is CASNPALLASYNEQFF. CDR3 nucleotide sequence: TGTGCCTCCAATCCGGCCCTACTAGCCTCCTACAATGAGCAGTTCTTC.

J is TRBJ2-2 and V is TRBV6-2 or TRBV6-3; no clear D. CDR1 is MNHEY and CDR2 is SVGEGT in the germline V gene. This CDR3 comprises 14 residues. Trimming removed 0 bases from V and 5 bases from J, with 7 bases in between. CDR3 coding DNA: TGTGCCAGCAGTTACTCGTTCAGAACCGGGGAGCTGTTTTTT. It yields the protein CASSYSFRTGELFF.

The J gene is TRBJ2-4, the V gene TRBV7-3; D remains unclear. Germline V lookup: CDR1 SGHTA, CDR2 FQGTGA. The V gene lost 1 base and the J gene lost 0 bases, with 7 bases spanning the gap. The CDR3 is 15 residues long. The CDR3 sequence is CASSLSPGAKNIQYF. The CDR3 DNA follows: TGTGCCAGCAGCTTAAGTCCGGGAGCCAAAAACATTCAGTACTTC.

This clone was detected once. V and J are TRBV19 and TRBJ1-1; possible D gene TRBD1, 6 bases. The CDR3 runs 14 residues. Germline CDR1 reads LNHDA; CDR2 reads SQIVND (reference sequence). Trimming took off 3 bases at V and 7 bases at J, with 15 bases between the two ends. The CDR3 here is CASSIKIVTGEAFF. The CDR3 DNA is TGTGCCAGTAGTATCAAGATCGTGACAGGTGAAGCTTTCTTT.

This rearrangement joins TRBV28 to TRBJ1-1; D gene uncertain. CDR1 and CDR2 from the germline V gene are MDHEN and SYDVKM. Trimming stripped 3 bases from V and 1 base from J, with 9 bases between. The CDR3 has 14 residues. CDR3 amino acids: CASSLWPRNTEAFF. The CDR3 nucleotides are TGTGCCAGCAGTTTGTGGCCTCGGAACACTGAAGCTTTCTTT.

V gene TRBV27 combines with J gene TRBJ2-1; 9 nucleotides match TRBD2. Trimming took 6 bases from V and 2 from J; bases not matched to a gene: 5. Germline V lookup: CDR1 MNHEY, CDR2 SMNVEV (reference sequence). The CDR3 covers 15 residues. As DNA, the CDR3 is TGTGCCAGCAGAGATAGCGGGAGTGCCTACAATGAGCAGTTCTTC. It specifies CASRDSGSAYNEQFF.

Points on this clone: The same CDR3 also results from other DNA sequences found in this sample. V gene TRBV6-5 combines with J gene TRBJ1-1, with 9 bases lining up with TRBD1. The CDR3 spans 15 residues. The V segment lost 5 bases and the J segment 0 bases; nucleotides outside the gene matches: 4. Germline lookup yields CDR1 MNHEY and CDR2 SVGAGI. The CDR3 protein is CASSRGTGLNTEAFF. CDR3 coding DNA: TGTGCCAGCAGTAGGGGGACAGGGTTGAACACTGAAGCTTTCTTT.